The clone carrying this T cell receptor beta chain was detected ten times or more. The antigen remains undetermined. The sample comes from a study of CD8 T cells in ankylosing spondylitis. Study outcomes and limitations: Ankylosing spondylitis blood seemed to carry a telltale TCR beta motif made of roughly eight highly homologous variants. Prior work had noted some motif variants in reactive arthritis blood and synovial fluid.

Using its own MiXCR run on the 5' RACE reads, TCRdb lists one record per CDR3 protein. The profile covers about 510,000 distinct CDR3 sequences, with about 5.2% appearing a single time and around 3.5% taken by the ten largest. Germline-derived CDR1 and CDR2 are SGHTA and FQGTGA. This CDR3 is built from 14 residues. Trimming removed 4 bases at V and 2 bases at J, with 10 bases between. The sequence was obtained from a male donor with ankylosing spondylitis. What was sequenced was blood, either unsorted or a sorted T cell fraction (not recorded which). This chain links TRBV7-3 with TRBJ2-3, with D perhaps assigned TRBD1 or TRBD2 (6 bases each). This CDR3 reads CASSSGALTDTQYF. CDR3 coding DNA: TGTGCCAGCAGCTCGGGGGCCCTCACAGATACGCAGTATTTT.